This T cell receptor (beta chain) was retrieved from a study of beta chain features in type 1 diabetes. Study-level findings and limits: There was a moderate but significant shortening of TCRB CDR3s in all four CD4+ subsets of Type 1 diabetes patients.

Isolated RNA was reverse transcribed in full, so expressed TCRB transcripts were sequenced. The data were produced by immunoSEQ multiplex PCR, yet TCRdb's version contains in-frame clones alone and is incomplete. Here the sample spans 300,000 or so clones, more than 13% being singletons. Trimming stripped 2 bases from V and 11 bases from J, with 16 bases between. Germline-derived CDR1 and CDR2 are SGHAT and FQNNGV. The CDR3 runs to 14 residues. Sorting that relied on CD45RO/CCR7/CD25/CD127/CD95/CD27 yielded CD4+ naive, central memory, regulatory and stem cell-like memory cells. With respect to this clone: Its antigen is not identified.

Sequences were obtained from naive CD4+ T cells from blood. The source is a man under 40 with type 1 diabetes. The rearrangement links TRBV11-2 to TRBJ2-1, with D maybe TRBD1 (5 bases). CDR3 bases: TGTGCCAGCAGCTTAAGGGGCCTATCCGGGCAGCAGTTCTTC. Encoded protein: CASSLRGLSGQQFF.